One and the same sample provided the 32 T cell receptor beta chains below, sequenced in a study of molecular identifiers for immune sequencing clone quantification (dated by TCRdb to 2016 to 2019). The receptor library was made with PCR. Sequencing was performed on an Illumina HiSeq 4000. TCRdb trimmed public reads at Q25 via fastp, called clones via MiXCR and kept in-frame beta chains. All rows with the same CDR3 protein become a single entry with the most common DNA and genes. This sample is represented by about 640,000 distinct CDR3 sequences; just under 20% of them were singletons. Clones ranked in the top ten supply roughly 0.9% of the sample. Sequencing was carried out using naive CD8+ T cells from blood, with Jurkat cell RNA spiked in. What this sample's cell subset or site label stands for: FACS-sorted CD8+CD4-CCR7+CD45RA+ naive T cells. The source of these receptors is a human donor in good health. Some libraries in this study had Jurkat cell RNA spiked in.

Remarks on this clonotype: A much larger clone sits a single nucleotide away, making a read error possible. The CDR3 DNA sequence: TGTGCCAGCAGCCCCGGTTCGAACGAGCAGTGCTTC. As protein: CASSPGSNEQCF. The chain carries TRBV5-6 and TRBJ2-7; D not resolved. The CDR3 contains 12 residues. The germline gives CDR1 SGHDT, CDR2 YYEEEE.

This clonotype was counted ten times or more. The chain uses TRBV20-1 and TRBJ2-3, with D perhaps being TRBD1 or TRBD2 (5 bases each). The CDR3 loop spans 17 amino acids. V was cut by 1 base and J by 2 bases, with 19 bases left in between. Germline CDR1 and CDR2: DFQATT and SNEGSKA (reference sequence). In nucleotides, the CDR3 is TGCAGTGCTAGAGCCGAGTGGGGGTTATTTAACACAGATACGCAGTATTTT. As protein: CSARAEWGLFNTDTQYF.

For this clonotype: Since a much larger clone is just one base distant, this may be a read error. The CDR3 protein is CASSYSTMGGPDAQYF. The CDR3 DNA sequence: TGTGCCAGCAGTTACTCGACGATGGGGGGGCCAGATGCGCAGTATTTT. The chain employs TRBV6-2 or TRBV6-3 and TRBJ2-3; D may be TRBD2 (7 bases). The CDR3 is 16 residues long. Germline CDR1 is MNHEY and CDR2 is SVGEGT.

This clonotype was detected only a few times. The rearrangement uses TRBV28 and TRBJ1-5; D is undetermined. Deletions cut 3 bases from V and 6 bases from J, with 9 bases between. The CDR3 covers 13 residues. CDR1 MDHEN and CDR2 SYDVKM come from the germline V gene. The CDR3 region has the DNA TGTGCCAGCAGTTTGTTCTCGTGTCAGCCCCAGCATTTT. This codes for CASSLFSCQPQHF.

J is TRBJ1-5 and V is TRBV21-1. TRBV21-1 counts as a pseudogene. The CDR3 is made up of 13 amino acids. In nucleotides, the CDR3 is TGTGCCAGCAAGGGAGATAGCAATCAGCCCCAGCATTTT. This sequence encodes CASKGDSNQPQHF.

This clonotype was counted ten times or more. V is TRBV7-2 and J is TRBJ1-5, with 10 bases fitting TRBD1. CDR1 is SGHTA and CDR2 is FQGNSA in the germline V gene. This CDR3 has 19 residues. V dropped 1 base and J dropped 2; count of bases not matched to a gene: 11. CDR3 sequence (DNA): TGTGCCAGCAGCTTAGGTTTCGGGACAGGGGAGTTCGGCAATCAGCCCCAGCATTTT. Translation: CASSLGFGTGEFGNQPQHF.

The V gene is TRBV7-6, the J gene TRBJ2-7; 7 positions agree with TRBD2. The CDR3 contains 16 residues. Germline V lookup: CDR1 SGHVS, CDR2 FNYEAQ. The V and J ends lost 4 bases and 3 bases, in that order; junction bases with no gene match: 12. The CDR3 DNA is TGTGCCAGCAGCTCTGGGGGGGGGGGGATGTTCTACGAGCAGTACTTC. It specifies CASSSGGGGMFYEQYF. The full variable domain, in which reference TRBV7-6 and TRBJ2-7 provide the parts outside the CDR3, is GAGVSQSPRYKVTKRGQDVALRCDPISGHVSLYWYRQALGQGPEFLTYFNYEAQQDKSGLPNDRFSAERPEGSISTLTIQRTEQRDSAMYRCASSSGGGGMFYEQYFGPGTRLTVT.

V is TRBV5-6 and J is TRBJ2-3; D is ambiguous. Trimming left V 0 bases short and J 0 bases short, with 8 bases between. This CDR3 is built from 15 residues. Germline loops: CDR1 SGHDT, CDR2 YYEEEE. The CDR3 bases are TGTGCCAGCAGCTTGGTGAGAGCTAGCACAGATACGCAGTATTTT. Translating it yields CASSLVRASTDTQYF.

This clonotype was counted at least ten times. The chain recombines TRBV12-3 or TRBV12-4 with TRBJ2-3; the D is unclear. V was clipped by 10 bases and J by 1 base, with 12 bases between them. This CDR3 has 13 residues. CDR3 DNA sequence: TGTGCCATGTCGGAGTTGGGCACAGATACGCAGTATTTT. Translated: CAMSELGTDTQYF.

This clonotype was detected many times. CDR3 nucleotide sequence: TGTGCCAGTAGAGGGGGGCTTGAAAAACTGTTTTTT. Its protein is CASRGGLEKLFF. The chain recombines TRBV27 with TRBJ1-4, with D tentatively TRBD1 (6 bases). V was shortened by 9 bases and J by 7 bases, with 12 bases between the two germline ends. Looked up from germline, CDR1 is MNHEY and CDR2 is SMNVEV (reference sequence). This CDR3 comprises 12 residues.

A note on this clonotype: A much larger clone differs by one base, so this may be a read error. The CDR3 DNA reads TGTGCCAGCTCGCCGAGTCCAAGGGGCGCTTCCAAAAACATTCAGTACTTC. Its translation: CASSPSPRGASKNIQYF. This chain uses TRBV18 with TRBJ2-4; maybe TRBD1 (5 bases). The germline V gene encodes CDR1 KGHSH and CDR2 LQKENI. This CDR3 comprises 17 residues. Trimming took off 6 bases at V and 2 bases at J, with 20 bases between the two ends.

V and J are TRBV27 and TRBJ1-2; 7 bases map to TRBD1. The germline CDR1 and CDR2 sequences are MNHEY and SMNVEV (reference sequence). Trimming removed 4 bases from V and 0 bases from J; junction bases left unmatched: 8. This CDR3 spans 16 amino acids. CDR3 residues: CASSSSRDRANYGYTF. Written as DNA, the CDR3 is TGTGCCAGCAGTTCAAGCCGGGACAGAGCTAACTATGGCTACACCTTC.

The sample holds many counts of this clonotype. The chain's CDR3 is CASSQTWTSGSQTQYF. The CDR3 bases are TGTGCCAGCAGCCAAACCTGGACTAGCGGGAGTCAGACCCAGTACTTC. The J gene is TRBJ2-5, the V gene TRBV5-6; TRBD2 aligns across 13 bases. The germline CDR1 and CDR2 sequences are SGHDT and YYEEEE. There are 16 residues in the CDR3. V was clipped by 4 bases and J by 6 bases; unmatched bases: 9.

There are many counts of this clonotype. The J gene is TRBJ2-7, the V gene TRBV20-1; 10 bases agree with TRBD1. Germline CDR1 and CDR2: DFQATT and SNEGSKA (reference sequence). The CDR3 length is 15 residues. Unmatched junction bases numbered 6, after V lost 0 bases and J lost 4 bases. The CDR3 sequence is CSAREGQGFSYEQYF. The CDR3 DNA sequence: TGCAGTGCTAGAGAGGGACAGGGGTTTTCGTACGAGCAGTACTTC.

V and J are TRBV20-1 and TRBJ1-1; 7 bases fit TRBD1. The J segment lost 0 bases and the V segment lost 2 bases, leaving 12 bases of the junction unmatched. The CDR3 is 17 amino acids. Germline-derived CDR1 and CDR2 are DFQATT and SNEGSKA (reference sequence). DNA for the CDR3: TGCAGTGCTAGATTTGACAGGGTCCAGGTTATGAACACTGAAGCTTTCTTT. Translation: CSARFDRVQVMNTEAFF.

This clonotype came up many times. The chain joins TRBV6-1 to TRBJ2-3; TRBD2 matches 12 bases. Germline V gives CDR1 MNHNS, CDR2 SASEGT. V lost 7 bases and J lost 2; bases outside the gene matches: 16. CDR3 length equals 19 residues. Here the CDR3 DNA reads TGTGCCAGCAAGAGACTAGCGGGAGCCCTACGCGCTTACACAGATACGCAGTATTTT. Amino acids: CASKRLAGALRAYTDTQYF.

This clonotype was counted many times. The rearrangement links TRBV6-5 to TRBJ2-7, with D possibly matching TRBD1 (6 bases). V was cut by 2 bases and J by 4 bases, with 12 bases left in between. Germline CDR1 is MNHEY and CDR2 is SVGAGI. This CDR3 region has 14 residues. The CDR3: CASSYRGGGYEQYF. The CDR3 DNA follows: TGTGCCAGCAGTTACCGAGGGGGTGGGTACGAGCAGTACTTC.

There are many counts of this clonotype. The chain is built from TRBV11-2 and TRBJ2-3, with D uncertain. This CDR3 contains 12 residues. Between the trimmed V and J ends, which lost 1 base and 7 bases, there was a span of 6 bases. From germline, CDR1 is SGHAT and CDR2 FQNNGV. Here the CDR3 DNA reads TGTGCCAGCAGCTTAGGGGCGAATACGCAGTATTTT. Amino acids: CASSLGANTQYF.

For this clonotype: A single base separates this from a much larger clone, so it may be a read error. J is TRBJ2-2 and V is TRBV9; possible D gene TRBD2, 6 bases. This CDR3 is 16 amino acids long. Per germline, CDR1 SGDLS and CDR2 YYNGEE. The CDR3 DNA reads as TGTGCCAGCAGCGTAGGAGGCGGGGAGAACACCGGGGAGCTGCTTTTT. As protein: CASSVGGGENTGELLF. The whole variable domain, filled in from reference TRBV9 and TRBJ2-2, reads DSGVTQTPKHLITATGQRVTLRCSPRSGDLSVYWYQQSLDQGLQFLIQYYNGEERAKGNILERFSAQQFPDLHSELNLSSLELGDSALYFCASSVGGGENTGELLFGEGSRLTVL.

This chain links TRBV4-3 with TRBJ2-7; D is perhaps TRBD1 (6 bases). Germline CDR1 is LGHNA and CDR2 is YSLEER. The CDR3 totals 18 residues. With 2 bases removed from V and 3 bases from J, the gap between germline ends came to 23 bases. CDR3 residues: CASSQYRSETGLYYEQYF. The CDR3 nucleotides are TGCGCCAGCAGCCAATATAGATCCGAGACAGGTCTATACTACGAGCAGTACTTC.

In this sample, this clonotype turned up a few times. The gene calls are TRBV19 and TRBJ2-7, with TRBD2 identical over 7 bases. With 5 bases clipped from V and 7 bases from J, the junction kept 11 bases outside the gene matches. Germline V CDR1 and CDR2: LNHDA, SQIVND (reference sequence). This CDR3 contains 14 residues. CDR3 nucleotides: TGTGCCAGTAGTTGGGCAGGGAGGGAGGAGGAGCAGTACTTC. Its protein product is CASSWAGREEEQYF.

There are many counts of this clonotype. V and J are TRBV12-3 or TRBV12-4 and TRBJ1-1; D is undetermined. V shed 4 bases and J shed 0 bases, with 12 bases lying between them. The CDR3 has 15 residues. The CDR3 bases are TGTGCCAGCAGTTCCCTGAGGTCCCTGAACACTGAAGCTTTCTTT. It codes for CASSSLRSLNTEAFF.

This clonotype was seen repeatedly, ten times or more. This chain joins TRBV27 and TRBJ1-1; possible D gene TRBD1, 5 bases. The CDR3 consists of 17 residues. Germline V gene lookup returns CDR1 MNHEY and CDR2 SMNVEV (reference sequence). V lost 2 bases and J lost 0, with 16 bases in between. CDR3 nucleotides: TGTGCCAGCAGTTTACTAGGGGTCACCCGACTGAACACTGAAGCTTTCTTT. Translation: CASSLLGVTRLNTEAFF.

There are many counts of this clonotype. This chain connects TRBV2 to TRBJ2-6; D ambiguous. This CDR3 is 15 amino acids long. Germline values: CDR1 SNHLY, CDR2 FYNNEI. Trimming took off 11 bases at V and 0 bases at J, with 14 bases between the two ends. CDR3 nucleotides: TGTGCCCTTGTTTACCCCTCCTCTGGGGCCAACGTCCTGACTTTC. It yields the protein CALVYPSSGANVLTF. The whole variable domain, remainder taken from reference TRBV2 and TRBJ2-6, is EPEVTQTPSHQVTQMGQEVILRCVPISNHLYFYWYRQILGQKVEFLVSFYNNEISEKSEIFDDQFSVERPDGSNFTLKIRSTKLEDSAMYFCALVYPSSGANVLTFGAGSRLTVL.

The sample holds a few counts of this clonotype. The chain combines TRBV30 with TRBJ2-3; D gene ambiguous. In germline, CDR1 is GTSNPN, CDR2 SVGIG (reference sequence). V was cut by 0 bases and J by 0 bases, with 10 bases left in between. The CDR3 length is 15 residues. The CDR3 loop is CAWSVGSTSTDTQYF. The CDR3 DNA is TGTGCCTGGAGTGTTGGAAGTACTAGCACAGATACGCAGTATTTT.

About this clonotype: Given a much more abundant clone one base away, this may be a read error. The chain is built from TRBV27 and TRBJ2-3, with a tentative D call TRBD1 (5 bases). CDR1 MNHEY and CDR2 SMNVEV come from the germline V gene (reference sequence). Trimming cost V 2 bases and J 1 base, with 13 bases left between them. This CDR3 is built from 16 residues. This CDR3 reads CASSLGSGLGTDTQYF. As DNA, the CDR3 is TGTGCCAGCAGTTTAGGGTCAGGGCTTGGCACAGATACGCAGTATTTT.

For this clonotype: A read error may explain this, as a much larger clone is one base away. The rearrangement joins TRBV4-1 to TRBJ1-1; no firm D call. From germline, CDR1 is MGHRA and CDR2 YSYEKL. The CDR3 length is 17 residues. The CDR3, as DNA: TGCGCCAGCAGCCAAGATTGGTCGGAAGTGGGCAGCACTGAAGCTCTCTTT. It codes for CASSQDWSEVGSTEALF.

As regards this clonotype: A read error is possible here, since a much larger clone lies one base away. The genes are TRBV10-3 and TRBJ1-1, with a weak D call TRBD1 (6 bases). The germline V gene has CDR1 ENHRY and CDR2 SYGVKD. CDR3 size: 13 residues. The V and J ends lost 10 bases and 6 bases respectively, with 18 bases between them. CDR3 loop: CANSPQQGPEAFF. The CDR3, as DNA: TGTGCCAACTCCCCCCAACAGGGACCTGAAGCTTTCTTT.

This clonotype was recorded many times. The CDR3 here is CASGGTFSNQPQHF. The CDR3 region has the DNA TGTGCCAGCGGGGGGACCTTTAGCAATCAGCCCCAGCATTTT. The chain carries TRBV6-2 or TRBV6-3 and TRBJ1-5; a weak D match, TRBD1 (5 bases). V lost 8 bases and J lost 0, with 11 bases in between. Germline values: CDR1 MNHEY, CDR2 SVGEGT. The CDR3 totals 14 residues.

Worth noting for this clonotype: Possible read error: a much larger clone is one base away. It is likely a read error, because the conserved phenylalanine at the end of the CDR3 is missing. DNA of the CDR3: TGCGCCAGCAGCCAAGTATCAGGCGCCGGGGAGCTGTTTTAT. Its translation: CASSQVSGAGELFY. The chain uses TRBV4-3 and TRBJ2-2; no firm D call. The CDR3 length is 14 residues. Germline loops: CDR1 LGHNA, CDR2 YSLEER. The V end lost 1 base, the J end lost 6 bases, and 9 bases lay between the germline ends.

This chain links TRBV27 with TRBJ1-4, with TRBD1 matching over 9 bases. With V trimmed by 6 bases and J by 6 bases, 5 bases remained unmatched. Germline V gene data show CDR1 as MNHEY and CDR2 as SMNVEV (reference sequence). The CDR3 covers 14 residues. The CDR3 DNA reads TGTGCCAGCAGCCGACAGGGGGTGTATGAAAAACTGTTTTTT. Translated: CASSRQGVYEKLFF.

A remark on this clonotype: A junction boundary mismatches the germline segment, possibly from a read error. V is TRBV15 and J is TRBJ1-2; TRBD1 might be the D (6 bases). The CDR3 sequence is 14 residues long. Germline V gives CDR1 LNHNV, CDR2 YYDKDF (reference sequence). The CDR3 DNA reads TGTGCCACCAGCAGCCAACAGGGATCCTATGGCTACACCTTT. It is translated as CATSSQQGSYGYTF.